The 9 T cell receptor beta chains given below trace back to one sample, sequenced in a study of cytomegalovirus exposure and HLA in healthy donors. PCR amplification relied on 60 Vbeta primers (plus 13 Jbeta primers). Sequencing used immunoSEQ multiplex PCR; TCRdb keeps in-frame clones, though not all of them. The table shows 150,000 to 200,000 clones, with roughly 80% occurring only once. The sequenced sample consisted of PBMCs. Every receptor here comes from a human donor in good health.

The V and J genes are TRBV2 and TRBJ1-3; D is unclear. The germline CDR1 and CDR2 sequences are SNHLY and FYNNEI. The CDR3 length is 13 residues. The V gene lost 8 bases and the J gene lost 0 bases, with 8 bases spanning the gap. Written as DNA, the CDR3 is TGTGCCAGCCTCGCGGACTCTGGAAACACCATATATTTT. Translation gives CASLADSGNTIYF.

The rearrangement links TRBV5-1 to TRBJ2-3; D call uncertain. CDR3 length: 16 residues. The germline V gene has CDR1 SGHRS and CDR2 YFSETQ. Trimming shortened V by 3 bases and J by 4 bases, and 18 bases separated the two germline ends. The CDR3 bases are TGCGCCAGCAGCTCAGGCCGGATAACATTCTCAGATACGCAGTATTTT. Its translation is CASSSGRITFSDTQYF.

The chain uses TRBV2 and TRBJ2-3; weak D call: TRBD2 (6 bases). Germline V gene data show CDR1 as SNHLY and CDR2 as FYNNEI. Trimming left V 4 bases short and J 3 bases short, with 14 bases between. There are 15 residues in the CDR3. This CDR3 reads CASSGEGGETDTQYF. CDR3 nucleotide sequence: TGTGCCAGCAGTGGTGAGGGCGGGGAGACAGATACGCAGTATTTT.

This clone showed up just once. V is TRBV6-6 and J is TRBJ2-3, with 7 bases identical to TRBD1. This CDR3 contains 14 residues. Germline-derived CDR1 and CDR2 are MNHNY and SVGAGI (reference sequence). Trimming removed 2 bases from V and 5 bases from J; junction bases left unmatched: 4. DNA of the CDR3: TGTGCCAGCAGTTACAGGGGGCGCAAAGATACGCAGTATTTT. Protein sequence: CASSYRGRKDTQYF.

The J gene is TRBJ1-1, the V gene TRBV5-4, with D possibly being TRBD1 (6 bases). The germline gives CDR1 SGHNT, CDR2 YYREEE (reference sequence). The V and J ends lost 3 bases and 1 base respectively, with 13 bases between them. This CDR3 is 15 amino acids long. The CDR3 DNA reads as TGTGCCAGCAGCTACCCGGGACAAGAGAACACTGAAGCTTTCTTT. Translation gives CASSYPGQENTEAFF.

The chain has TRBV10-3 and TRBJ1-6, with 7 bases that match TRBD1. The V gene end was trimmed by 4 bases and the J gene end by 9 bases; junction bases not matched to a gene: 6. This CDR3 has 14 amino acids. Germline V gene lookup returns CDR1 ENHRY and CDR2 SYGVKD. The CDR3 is CAISGGQDLSPLHF. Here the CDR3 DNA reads TGTGCCATCAGTGGCGGACAGGACCTTTCACCCCTCCACTTT.

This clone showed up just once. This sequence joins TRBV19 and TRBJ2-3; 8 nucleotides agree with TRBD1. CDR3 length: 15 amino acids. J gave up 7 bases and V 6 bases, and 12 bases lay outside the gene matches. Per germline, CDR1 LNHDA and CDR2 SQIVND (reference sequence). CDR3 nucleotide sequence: TGTGCCAGTAGACCCGGACAGGGATTTAGGAATACGCAGTATTTT. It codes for CASRPGQGFRNTQYF.

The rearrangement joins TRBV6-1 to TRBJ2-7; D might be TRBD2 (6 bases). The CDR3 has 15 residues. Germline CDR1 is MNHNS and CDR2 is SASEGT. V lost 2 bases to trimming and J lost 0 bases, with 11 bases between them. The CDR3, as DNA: TGTGCCAGCAGTGAAACAATCGGGAGCTCCTACGAGCAGTACTTC. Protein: CASSETIGSSYEQYF.

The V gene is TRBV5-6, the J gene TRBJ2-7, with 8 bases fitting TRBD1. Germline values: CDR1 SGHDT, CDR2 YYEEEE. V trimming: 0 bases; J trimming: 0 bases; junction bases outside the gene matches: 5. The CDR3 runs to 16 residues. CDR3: CASSLALGTGSYEQYF. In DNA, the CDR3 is TGTGCCAGCAGCTTGGCCTTGGGGACAGGCTCCTACGAGCAGTACTTC.